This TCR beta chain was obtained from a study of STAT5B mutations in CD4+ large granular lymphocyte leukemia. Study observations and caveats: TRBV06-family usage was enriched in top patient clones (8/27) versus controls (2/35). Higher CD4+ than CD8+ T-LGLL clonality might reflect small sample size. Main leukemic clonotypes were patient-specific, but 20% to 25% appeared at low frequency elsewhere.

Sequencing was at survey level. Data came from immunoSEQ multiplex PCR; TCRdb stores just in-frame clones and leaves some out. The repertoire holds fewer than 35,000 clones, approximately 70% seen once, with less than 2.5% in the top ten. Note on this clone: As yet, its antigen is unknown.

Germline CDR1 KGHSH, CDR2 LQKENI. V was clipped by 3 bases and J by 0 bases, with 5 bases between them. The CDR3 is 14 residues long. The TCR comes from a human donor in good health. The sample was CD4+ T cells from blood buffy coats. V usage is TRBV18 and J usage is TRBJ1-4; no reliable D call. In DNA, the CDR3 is TGTGCCAGCTCACCTAGAACAACTAATGAAAAACTGTTTTTT. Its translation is CASSPRTTNEKLFF.